A single sample gave rise to the 7 T cell receptor beta chains below, sequenced in a study of Ad26.COV2.S vaccination and SARS-CoV-2 variants. Treatment: roughly 20 received Ad26.COV2.S at low or high dose, single or two shots; 5 received placebo; per-sample allocation not given. Day 63 following the first vaccine or placebo injection was when the samples were taken. Produced via immunoSEQ multiplex PCR; TCRdb's table is partial and in-frame only. Here the sample spans approximately 350,000 clones, roughly 91% being singletons. Source: peripheral blood, taken in a trial of Ad26.COV2.S vaccine versus placebo. These TCRs come from a person between 18 and 65 years old who received the Ad26.COV2.S COVID-19 vaccine or a placebo.

The chain combines TRBV2 with TRBJ1-2; weak D call: TRBD1 (5 bases). Per the germline V gene, CDR1 is SNHLY and CDR2 is FYNNEI. The CDR3 length is 14 residues. The V end was cut by 4 bases, the J end by 7 bases, with 16 bases between. DNA of the CDR3: TGTGCCAGCAGTGGGGACGGGGAGACGAGTGGCTACACCTTC. Protein sequence: CASSGDGETSGYTF.

The chain joins TRBV6-5 to TRBJ1-1, with TRBD1 identical over 8 bases. The CDR3 spans 16 residues. From germline, CDR1 is MNHEY and CDR2 SVGAGI. Trimming removed 2 bases from V and 5 bases from J; junction bases left unmatched: 10. The CDR3: CASSYESGHRGTEAFF. CDR3 DNA: TGTGCCAGCAGTTACGAATCGGGTCACAGGGGGACTGAAGCTTTCTTT.

V usage is TRBV6-2 or TRBV6-3 and J usage is TRBJ2-3; possibly TRBD2 for D (7 bases). Germline V gene data show CDR1 as MNHEY and CDR2 as SVGEGT. The V and J ends lost 4 bases and 5 bases respectively, with 13 bases between them. The CDR3 length is 14 residues. CDR3 protein: CASSLRGHEDTQYF. In DNA form, the CDR3 reads TGTGCCAGCAGTTTGCGGGGGCACGAAGATACGCAGTATTTT.

The chain is built from TRBV5-1 and TRBJ1-1, with a weak D call TRBD1 (5 bases). The CDR3 extends over 15 amino acids. The ends were cut back, 0 bases at V and 4 bases at J, with 13 bases in the middle. CDR1 SGHRS and CDR2 YFSETQ come from the germline V gene. CDR3 protein: CASSLGSGAGTEAFF. As DNA, the CDR3 is TGCGCCAGCAGCTTGGGTTCCGGGGCCGGCACTGAAGCTTTCTTT.

The genes are TRBV19 and TRBJ1-5, with D unresolved. Trimming shortened V by 7 bases and J by 1 base, and 11 bases separated the two germline ends. The CDR3 covers 14 residues. From germline, CDR1 is LNHDA and CDR2 SQIVND (reference sequence). The chain's CDR3 is CASTPFGSNQPQHF. The CDR3 nucleotides read TGTGCCAGTACCCCATTTGGAAGCAATCAGCCCCAGCATTTT.

The chain is built from TRBV19 and TRBJ1-5; no reliable D call. V shed 10 bases and J shed 0 bases, with 13 bases lying between them. Germline V gene sequence: CDR1 LNHDA, CDR2 SQIVND (reference sequence). There are 14 residues in the CDR3. CDR3 loop: CATADLFSNQPQHF. CDR3 DNA: TGTGCCACCGCGGACCTCTTTAGCAATCAGCCCCAGCATTTT. The full variable domain, completed using reference TRBV19 and TRBJ1-5, is DGGITQSPKYLFRKEGQNVTLSCEQNLNHDAMYWYRQDPGQGLRLIYYSQIVNDFQKGDIAEGYSVSREKKESFPLTVTSAQKNPTAFYLCATADLFSNQPQHFGDGTRLSIL.

In this sample, this clone turned up a few times. The CDR3 DNA follows: TGTGCCAGCAGTCTGCTTCCCGGGACAGGGCCTAGAGGCTACACCTTC. Its translation is CASSLLPGTGPRGYTF. The V gene is TRBV3-1 (or the pseudogene TRBV3-2), the J gene TRBJ1-2, with 9 bases matching TRBD1. The CDR3 spans 16 residues. CDR1 is LGHDT and CDR2 is YNNKEL in the germline V gene (reference sequence). The J segment lost 8 bases and the V segment lost 6 bases, leaving 16 bases of the junction unmatched.